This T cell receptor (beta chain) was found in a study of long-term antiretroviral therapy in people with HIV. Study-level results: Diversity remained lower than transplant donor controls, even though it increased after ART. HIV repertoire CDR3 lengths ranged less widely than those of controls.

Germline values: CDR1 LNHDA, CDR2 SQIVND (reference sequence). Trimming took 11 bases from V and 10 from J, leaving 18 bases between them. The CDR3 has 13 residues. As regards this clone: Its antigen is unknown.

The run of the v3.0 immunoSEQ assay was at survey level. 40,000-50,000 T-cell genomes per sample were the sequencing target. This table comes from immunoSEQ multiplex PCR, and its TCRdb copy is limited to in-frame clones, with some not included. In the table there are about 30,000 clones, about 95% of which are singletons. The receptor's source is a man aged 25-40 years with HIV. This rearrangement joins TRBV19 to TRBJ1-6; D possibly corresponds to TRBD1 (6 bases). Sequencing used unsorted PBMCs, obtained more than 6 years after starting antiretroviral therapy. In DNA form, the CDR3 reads TGTGCCTGCAGGGGAGGTCTGAACTCACCCCTCCACTTT. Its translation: CACRGGLNSPLHF.